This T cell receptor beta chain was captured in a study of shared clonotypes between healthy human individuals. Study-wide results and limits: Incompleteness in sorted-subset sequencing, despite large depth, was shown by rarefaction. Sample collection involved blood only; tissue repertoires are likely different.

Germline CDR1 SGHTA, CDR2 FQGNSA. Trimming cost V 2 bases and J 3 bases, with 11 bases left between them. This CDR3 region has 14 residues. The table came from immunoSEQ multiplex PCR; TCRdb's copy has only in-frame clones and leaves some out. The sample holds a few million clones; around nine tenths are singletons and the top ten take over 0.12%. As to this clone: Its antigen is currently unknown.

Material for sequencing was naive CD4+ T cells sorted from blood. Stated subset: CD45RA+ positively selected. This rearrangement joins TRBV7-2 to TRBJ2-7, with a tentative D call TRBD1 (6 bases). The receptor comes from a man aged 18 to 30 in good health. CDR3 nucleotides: TGTGCCAGCAGCTTACGGCAGGGGCGCTACGAGCAGTACTTC. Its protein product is CASSLRQGRYEQYF. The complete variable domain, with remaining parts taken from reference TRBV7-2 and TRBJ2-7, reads GAGVSQSPSNKVTEKGKDVELRCDPISGHTALYWYRQSLGQGLEFLIYFQGNSAPDKSGLPSDRFSAERTGGSVSTLTIQRTQQEDSAVYLCASSLRQGRYEQYFGPGTRLTVT.